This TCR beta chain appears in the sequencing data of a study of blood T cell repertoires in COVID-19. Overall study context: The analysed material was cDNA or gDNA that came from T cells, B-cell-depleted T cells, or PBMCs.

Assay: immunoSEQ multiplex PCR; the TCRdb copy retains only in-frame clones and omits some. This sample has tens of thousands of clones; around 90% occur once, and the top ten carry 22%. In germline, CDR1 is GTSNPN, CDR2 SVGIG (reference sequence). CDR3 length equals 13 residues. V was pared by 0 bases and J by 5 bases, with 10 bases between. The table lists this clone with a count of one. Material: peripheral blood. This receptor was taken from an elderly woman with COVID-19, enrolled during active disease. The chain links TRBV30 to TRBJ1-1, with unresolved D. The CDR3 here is CAWSVQRATEAFF. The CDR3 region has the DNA TGTGCCTGGAGTGTACAGAGGGCTACTGAAGCTTTCTTT.